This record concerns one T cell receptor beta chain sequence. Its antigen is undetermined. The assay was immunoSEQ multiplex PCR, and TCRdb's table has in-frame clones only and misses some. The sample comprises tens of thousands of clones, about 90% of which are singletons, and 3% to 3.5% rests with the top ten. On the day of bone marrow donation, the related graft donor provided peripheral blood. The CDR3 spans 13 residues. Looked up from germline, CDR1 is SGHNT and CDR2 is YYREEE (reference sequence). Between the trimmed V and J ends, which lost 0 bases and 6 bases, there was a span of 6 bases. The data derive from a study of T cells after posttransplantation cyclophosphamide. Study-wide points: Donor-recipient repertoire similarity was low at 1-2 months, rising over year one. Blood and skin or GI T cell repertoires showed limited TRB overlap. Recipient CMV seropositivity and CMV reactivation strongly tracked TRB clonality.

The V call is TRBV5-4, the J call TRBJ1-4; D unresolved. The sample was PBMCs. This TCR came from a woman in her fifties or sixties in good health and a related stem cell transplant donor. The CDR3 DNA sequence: TGTGCCAGCAGCTTGGCCGGGGATGAAAAACTGTTTTTT. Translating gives CASSLAGDEKLFF.